These 9 T cell receptor beta chains were all obtained from the same sample, sequenced in a study of beta chain features in type 1 diabetes. Every isolated RNA sample was fully reverse transcribed, so sequencing captured expressed TCRB transcripts. Assay used: immunoSEQ multiplex PCR; TCRdb lists only in-frame clones, some missing. The sample holds hundreds of thousands of clones, 68% seen once. The sequencing sample was made of naive CD4+ T cells from blood. The receptors come from a man younger than 40 in good health.

The chain uses TRBV4-3 and TRBJ2-5; possibly TRBD1 for D (5 bases). This CDR3 has 16 residues. V dropped 0 bases and J dropped 1 base, with 12 bases sitting between them. The germline V gene has CDR1 LGHNA and CDR2 YSLEER. CDR3 loop: CASSQDNLGRQETQYF. CDR3 bases: TGCGCCAGCAGCCAAGATAATCTGGGGCGCCAAGAGACCCAGTACTTC.

There are a few counts of this clone. V gene TRBV29-1 combines with J gene TRBJ2-1, with TRBD2 matching 10 bases. CDR3 size: 15 residues. Germline loops: CDR1 SQVTM, CDR2 ANQGSEA. J lost 5 bases, V lost 3 bases, and 7 bases had no gene match. The CDR3 sequence: CSVDPLLAGHNEQFF. The CDR3 bases are TGCAGCGTTGACCCCTTACTAGCGGGGCACAATGAGCAGTTCTTC.

This CDR3 is CASSLGQKETQYF. DNA for the CDR3: TGTGCCAGCAGCTTAGGACAGAAAGAGACCCAGTACTTC. The chain has TRBV7-2 and TRBJ2-5; TRBD1 is a possible D gene (5 bases). This CDR3 spans 13 amino acids. V lost 1 base and J lost 3, with 6 bases in between. Germline V lookup: CDR1 SGHTA, CDR2 FQGNSA.

The rearrangement uses TRBV19 and TRBJ2-6; D ambiguous. This CDR3 has 15 amino acids. Looked up from germline, CDR1 is LNHDA and CDR2 is SQIVND (reference sequence). V shed 6 bases and J shed 0 bases, with 9 bases lying between them. The CDR3 nucleotides are TGTGCCAGTAGCCTCTTAAGCTCTGGGGCCAACGTCCTGACTTTC. Amino acid sequence: CASSLLSSGANVLTF.

In this sample, this clone turned up a few times. One end of the junction varies from germline; a read error may be responsible. The chain combines TRBV30 with TRBJ2-1, with D perhaps TRBD2 (6 bases). The CDR3 loop spans 11 amino acids. CDR1 is GTSNPN, CDR2 SVGIG, per germline (reference sequence). The DNA of the CDR3 is TGTGCCTGGGTAAAGGCCGGGAGTGGACTCTTC. Protein sequence: CAWVKAGSGLF.

The rearrangement links TRBV7-9 to TRBJ2-5; 8 bases agree with TRBD1. The length of the CDR3 is 13 residues. Trimming cost V 5 bases and J 5 bases; bases outside gene matches: 4. The V gene's germline CDR1 is SEHNR and CDR2 FQNEAQ (reference sequence). DNA for the CDR3: TGTGCCAGCAGCATGAGACAGGGGGAGACCCAGTACTTC. It yields the protein CASSMRQGETQYF.

This clone occurred once. At the DNA level, this CDR3 is encoded by other sequences in the same sample as well. This chain connects TRBV29-1 to TRBJ2-2; D unclear. The CDR3 runs to 12 residues. Trimming removed 4 bases at V and 1 base at J, with 4 bases between. Germline values: CDR1 SQVTM, CDR2 ANQGSEA. The CDR3 here is CSVGENTGELFF. As DNA, the CDR3 is TGCAGCGTTGGAGAGAACACCGGGGAGCTGTTTTTT.

This clone has only one observation. The rearrangement joins TRBV25-1 to TRBJ2-1; 8 positions agree with TRBD2. With V trimmed by 5 bases and J by 12 bases, 9 bases remained unmatched. Germline values: CDR1 MGHDK, CDR2 SYGVNS. The CDR3 is made up of 13 amino acids. CDR3 protein: CASSYGTSFVQFF. For the CDR3, the DNA is TGTGCCAGCAGTTACGGGACTAGTTTTGTGCAGTTCTTC.

The genes are TRBV30 and TRBJ2-3; no definite D call. V was pared by 2 bases and J by 4 bases, with 7 bases between. CDR1 is GTSNPN, CDR2 SVGIG, per germline (reference sequence). CDR3 size: 12 residues. The CDR3 region has the DNA TGTGCCTGGAGTCGGGTCGCAGATACGCAGTATTTT. Its translation: CAWSRVADTQYF.